Presented here are 9 T cell receptor beta chains from one specimen sequenced in a study of T cells in tumors after PD-1 blockade. Sequencing used immunoSEQ multiplex PCR; TCRdb keeps in-frame clones, though not all of them. The table shows approximately 30,000 clones, with 70% to 75% occurring only once. The sample was PBMCs, taken after anti-PD-1 treatment. These receptors were obtained from a human donor with basal cell carcinoma.

The rearrangement uses TRBV5-1 and TRBJ1-4, with 10 bases that match TRBD1. This CDR3 spans 16 amino acids. After removal of 0 bases from V and 2 bases from J, the junction contained 1 base not matched to a gene. Germline assignment: CDR1 SGHRS and CDR2 YFSETQ. The CDR3 here is CASSLGQGATNEKLFF. The CDR3 region has the DNA TGCGCCAGCAGCTTGGGACAGGGGGCGACTAATGAAAAACTGTTTTTT.

V gene TRBV6-1 combines with J gene TRBJ2-2, with TRBD2 matching 7 bases. V trimming: 3 bases; J trimming: 10 bases; junction bases outside the gene matches: 11. Germline V gene data show CDR1 as MNHNS and CDR2 as SASEGT. This CDR3 region has 15 residues. CDR3 nucleotides: TGTGCCAGCAGTGATAGCGGGTCTTCTATTGTGGAGCTGTTTTTT. Its translation is CASSDSGSSIVELFF.

This clone appeared a few times. The rearrangement links TRBV18 to TRBJ1-2; D unresolved. This CDR3 has 13 amino acids. Trimming removed 3 bases from V and 8 bases from J, with 13 bases in between. The V gene's germline CDR1 is KGHSH and CDR2 LQKENI. CDR3 coding DNA: TGTGCCAGCTCACCGCCCGTGGAGGGCGGCTACACCTTC. It codes for CASSPPVEGGYTF.

V and J are TRBV10-3 and TRBJ1-1; D is unclear. This CDR3 is built from 13 residues. The V gene lost 11 bases and the J gene lost 2 bases, with 15 bases spanning the gap. CDR1 is ENHRY and CDR2 is SYGVKD in the germline V gene. Here the CDR3 DNA reads TGTGCCGTCTCGACGGGAAGTAACACTGAAGCTTTCTTT. It translates to CAVSTGSNTEAFF.

The chain employs TRBV3-1 (or the pseudogene TRBV3-2) and TRBJ2-3; D unclear. V lost 0 bases to trimming and J lost 2 bases, with 9 bases between them. In germline, CDR1 is LGHDT, CDR2 YNNKEL (reference sequence). This CDR3 has 15 amino acids. This chain's CDR3 is CASSQEAANTDTQYF. The CDR3 DNA follows: TGTGCCAGCAGCCAAGAGGCAGCGAACACAGATACGCAGTATTTT.

The chain has TRBV6-6 and TRBJ1-2; possibly TRBD1 for D (6 bases). The CDR3 loop spans 13 amino acids. Trimming removed 8 bases at V and 8 bases at J, with 18 bases between. CDR1 and CDR2 from the germline V gene are MNHNY and SVGAGI (reference sequence). The CDR3: CASHPGQSGGYTF. In nucleotides, the CDR3 is TGTGCCAGCCACCCCGGACAGTCTGGGGGCTACACCTTC.

This clone was seen at least ten times. V usage is TRBV29-1 and J usage is TRBJ1-3, with D unresolved. Germline lookup yields CDR1 SQVTM and CDR2 ANQGSEA. CDR3 length: 14 amino acids. The ends were cut back, 3 bases at V and 0 bases at J, with 9 bases in the middle. CDR3 sequence: CSVDPSSSGNTIYF. For the CDR3, the DNA is TGCAGCGTTGATCCATCCAGCTCTGGAAACACCATATATTTT.

This clone was found once. This chain links TRBV6-6 with TRBJ1-5; 9 nucleotides line up with TRBD1. The CDR3 runs to 15 residues. The trim removed 7 bases at V and 5 bases at J, leaving 9 bases unmatched. Germline CDR1 and CDR2: MNHNY and SVGAGI (reference sequence). The CDR3 here is CASMRGGDRDQPQHF. CDR3 bases: TGTGCCAGCATGCGGGGGGGGGACAGGGATCAGCCCCAGCATTTT.

This clone turned up a few times. This chain uses TRBV6-1 with TRBJ1-2; TRBD1 agrees at 9 bases. This CDR3 is built from 15 residues. Germline loops: CDR1 MNHNS, CDR2 SASEGT. J was trimmed by 0 bases and V by 1 base; bases with no gene match: 0. The CDR3, as DNA: TGTGCCAGCAGTGAAGACAGGGGGCCTAACTATGGCTACACCTTC. This gives the protein CASSEDRGPNYGYTF.